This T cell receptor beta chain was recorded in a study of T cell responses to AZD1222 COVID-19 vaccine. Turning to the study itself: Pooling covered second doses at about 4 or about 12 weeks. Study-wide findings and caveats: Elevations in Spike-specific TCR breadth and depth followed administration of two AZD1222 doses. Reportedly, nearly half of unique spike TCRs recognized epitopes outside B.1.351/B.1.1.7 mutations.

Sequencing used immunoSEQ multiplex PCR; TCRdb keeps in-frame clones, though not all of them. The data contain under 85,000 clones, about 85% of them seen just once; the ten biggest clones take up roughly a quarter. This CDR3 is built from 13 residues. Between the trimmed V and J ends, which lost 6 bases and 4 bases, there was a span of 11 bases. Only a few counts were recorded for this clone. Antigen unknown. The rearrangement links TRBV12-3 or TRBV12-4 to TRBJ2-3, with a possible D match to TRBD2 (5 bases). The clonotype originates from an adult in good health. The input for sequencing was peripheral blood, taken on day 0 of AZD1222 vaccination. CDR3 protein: CASSRRGSDTQYF. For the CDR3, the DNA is TGTGCCAGCAGCAGACGGGGTTCAGATACGCAGTATTTT.